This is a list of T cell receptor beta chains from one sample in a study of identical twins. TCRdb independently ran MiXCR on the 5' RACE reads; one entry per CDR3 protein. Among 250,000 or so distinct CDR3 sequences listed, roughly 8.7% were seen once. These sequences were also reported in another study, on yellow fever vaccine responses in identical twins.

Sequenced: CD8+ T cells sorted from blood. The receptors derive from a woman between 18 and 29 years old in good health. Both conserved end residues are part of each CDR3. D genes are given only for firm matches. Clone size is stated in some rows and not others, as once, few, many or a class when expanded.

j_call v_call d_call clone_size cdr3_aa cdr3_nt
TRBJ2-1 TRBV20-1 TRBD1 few CSARGGTGDNEQFF TGCAGTGCTAGAGGTGGGACAGGAGACAATGAGCAGTTCTTC
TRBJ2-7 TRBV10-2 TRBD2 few CASTKTSGGLSSYEQYF TGCGCCAGCACAAAGACTAGCGGGGGACTCAGCTCCTACGAGCAGTACTTC
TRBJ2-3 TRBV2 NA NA CASLRGDRTDTQYF TGTGCCAGCCTGAGGGGGGATCGCACAGATACGCAGTATTTT
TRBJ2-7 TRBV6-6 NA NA CASRVLQGHEQYF TGTGCCAGCAGGGTGCTCCAGGGCCACGAGCAGTACTTC
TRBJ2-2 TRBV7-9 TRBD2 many CASSSLVGGAAGELFF TGTGCCAGCAGCTCCCTAGTCGGGGGGGCCGCCGGGGAGCTGTTTTTT
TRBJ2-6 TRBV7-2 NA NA CASSSLSVLTF TGTGCCAGCAGCTCCTTAAGCGTCCTGACTTTC
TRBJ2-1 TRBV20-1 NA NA CSARDTSSYNEQFF TGCAGTGCACGGGACACCAGCTCCTACAATGAGCAGTTCTTC
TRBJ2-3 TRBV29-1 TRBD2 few CSVEDPGGLDTQYF TGCAGCGTTGAAGATCCGGGGGGATTAGATACGCAGTATTTT
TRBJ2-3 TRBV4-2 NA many CASSQDSTDTQYF TGTGCCAGCAGCCAAGACAGCACAGATACGCAGTATTTT
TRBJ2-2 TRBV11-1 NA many CASSSSWTPQGSVAGELFF TGTGCCAGCAGCTCATCGTGGACACCACAGGGTTCGGTCGCCGGGGAGCTGTTTTTT
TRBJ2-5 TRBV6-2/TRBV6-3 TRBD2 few CASSLREANQETQYF TGTGCCAGCAGTTTGCGGGAGGCGAACCAAGAGACCCAGTACTTC
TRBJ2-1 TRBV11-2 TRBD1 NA CASSSGTGFYNEQFF TGTGCCAGCAGCTCCGGGACAGGTTTTTACAATGAGCAGTTCTTC
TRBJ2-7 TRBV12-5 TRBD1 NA CASSLGTGGGEQYF TGTGCTAGTAGTTTAGGGACAGGGGGCGGAGAGCAGTACTTC
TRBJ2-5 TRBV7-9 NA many CASSSPDAGETQYF TGTGCCAGCAGCTCCCCTGACGCCGGGGAGACCCAGTACTTC
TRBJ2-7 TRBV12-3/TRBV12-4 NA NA CASSRRDGPSEQYF TGTGCCAGCAGTCGAAGGGACGGTCCTAGTGAGCAGTACTTC
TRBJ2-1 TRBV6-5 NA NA CASSYGYDSDEQFF TGTGCCAGCAGTTACGGTTACGACAGCGATGAGCAGTTCTTC
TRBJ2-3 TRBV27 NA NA CASSSEARGLPDTQYF TGTGCCAGCAGTTCAGAAGCCCGGGGTCTTCCAGATACGCAGTATTTT